The 24 T cell receptor beta chains below all came from one sample that was sequenced in a study of T cell responses to AZD1222 COVID-19 vaccine. Here immunoSEQ multiplex PCR was the method, and the copy in TCRdb shows in-frame clones only, minus some. This sample yields some 170,000 clones, of which 70% to 90% are seen a single time; 1.5% to 2% belongs to the top ten. The sequenced sample was peripheral blood, obtained on day 0 of AZD1222 vaccination. The source is an adult in good health.

The genes are TRBV18 and TRBJ1-6, with 8 bases that match TRBD1. Germline-derived CDR1 and CDR2 are KGHSH and LQKENI. The junction had 5 bases not matched to a gene; V was cut back by 3 bases and J by 10 bases. CDR3 size: 14 residues. DNA of the CDR3: TGTGCCAGCTCACCCACGACAGGGGAATCACCCCTCCACTTT. It is translated as CASSPTTGESPLHF.

CDR3: CASSTGGQDEQFF. The CDR3 region has the DNA TGTGCCAGCAGCACAGGGGGCCAGGATGAGCAGTTCTTC. V usage is TRBV6-5 and J usage is TRBJ2-1; 9 bases agree with TRBD1. V lost 6 bases, J lost 8 bases, and 5 bases stayed unmatched. The CDR3 runs to 13 residues. In germline, CDR1 is MNHEY, CDR2 SVGAGI.

The V gene is TRBV9, the J gene TRBJ1-2; 7 nucleotides line up with TRBD1. The CDR3 spans 15 residues. J was trimmed by 2 bases and V by 0 bases; bases with no gene match: 4. Germline V CDR1 and CDR2: SGDLS, YYNGEE. The CDR3 protein is CASSVATGTNYGYTF. CDR3 sequence (DNA): TGTGCCAGCAGCGTAGCGACAGGGACCAACTATGGCTACACCTTC.

Only one count was recorded for this clone. The V gene is TRBV20-1, the J gene TRBJ2-7; D remains ambiguous. The CDR3 loop spans 10 amino acids. CDR1 DFQATT and CDR2 SNEGSKA come from the germline V gene (reference sequence). V was cut by 5 bases and J by 0 bases, with 2 bases left in between. CDR3 residues: CSAFSYEQYF. In DNA, the CDR3 is TGCAGTGCTTTCTCCTACGAGCAGTACTTC.

V gene TRBV28 combines with J gene TRBJ2-3, with D unclear. V was trimmed by 7 bases and J by 2 bases, leaving 16 bases between them. The CDR3 sequence is 15 residues long. Germline V CDR1 and CDR2: MDHEN, SYDVKM. The CDR3 spells CASTPRRAATDTQYF. The CDR3 DNA reads TGTGCCAGCACCCCCCGTCGTGCAGCCACAGATACGCAGTATTTT.

The gene calls are TRBV7-3 and TRBJ2-1; D is possibly TRBD1 (5 bases). The V end was cut by 5 bases, the J end by 3 bases, with 14 bases between. There are 15 residues in the CDR3. CDR1 is SGHTA and CDR2 is FQGTGA in the germline V gene. CDR3 sequence reads: CASSTSRAGYNEQFF. The CDR3 DNA is TGTGCCAGCAGCACCAGCAGGGCCGGCTACAATGAGCAGTTCTTC.

The chain joins TRBV28 to TRBJ1-2; D may be TRBD1 (5 bases). CDR3 length equals 14 residues. V dropped 6 bases and J dropped 4 bases, with 15 bases sitting between them. Germline CDR1 and CDR2: MDHEN and SYDVKM. The CDR3 is CASRPTGTAYGYTF. The CDR3 DNA sequence: TGTGCCAGCAGGCCCACTGGGACGGCCTATGGCTACACCTTC.

The rearrangement links TRBV27 to TRBJ2-7; D call uncertain. The germline V gene encodes CDR1 MNHEY and CDR2 SMNVEV (reference sequence). Trimming removed 5 bases from V and 3 bases from J, with 17 bases in between. The CDR3 contains 15 residues. This CDR3 is CASSLNIVEDYEQYF. The CDR3 bases are TGTGCCAGCAGTCTTAACATAGTCGAAGACTACGAGCAGTACTTC.

This CDR3 reads CASHQGSNTGELFF. The CDR3 nucleotides read TGTGCCAGTCACCAGGGCTCGAACACCGGGGAGCTGTTTTTT. The chain uses TRBV7-2 and TRBJ2-2, with D possibly matching TRBD1 (5 bases). This CDR3 region has 14 residues. CDR1 and CDR2 (germline): SGHTA, FQGNSA. Trimming took 9 bases from V and 0 from J, leaving 11 bases between them.

This chain links TRBV30 with TRBJ2-3; 7 positions agree with TRBD2. Germline V CDR1 and CDR2: GTSNPN, SVGIG (reference sequence). The CDR3 consists of 14 residues. The J segment lost 3 bases and the V segment lost 2 bases, leaving 5 bases of the junction unmatched. CDR3: CAWSRGSETDTQYF. CDR3 in DNA: TGTGCCTGGAGTCGCGGGAGTGAAACAGATACGCAGTATTTT.

V gene TRBV28 combines with J gene TRBJ1-4; no definite D call. In germline, CDR1 is MDHEN, CDR2 SYDVKM. The ends were cut back, 8 bases at V and 7 bases at J, with 5 bases in the middle. The CDR3 loop spans 10 amino acids. CDR3 residues: CASGSEKLFF. DNA for the CDR3: TGTGCCAGCGGATCTGAAAAACTGTTTTTT. Full variable domain (missing parts from reference TRBV28 and TRBJ1-4): DVKVTQSSRYLVKRTGEKVFLECVQDMDHENMFWYRQDPGLGLRLIYFSYDVKMKEKGDIPEGYSVSREKKERFSLILESASTNQTSMYLCASGSEKLFFGSGTQLSVL.

The chain is built from TRBV4-3 and TRBJ1-6, with 8 bases identical to TRBD1. CDR1 and CDR2 (germline): LGHNA, YSLEER. The CDR3 is 17 residues long. After removal of 6 bases from V and 1 base from J, the junction contained 8 bases not matched to a gene. CDR3 residues: CASSPGQGGSYNSPLHF. The CDR3 DNA reads TGCGCCAGCAGTCCCGGACAGGGAGGGTCCTATAATTCACCCCTCCACTTT.

The rearrangement uses TRBV4-2 and TRBJ2-1; 8 positions match TRBD2. Germline CDR1 reads LGHNA; CDR2 reads YNFKEQ. V trimming: 1 base; J trimming: 10 bases; junction bases outside the gene matches: 12. CDR3 length equals 16 residues. CDR3 sequence: CASSQVQTGTSGEQFF. The CDR3, as DNA: TGTGCCAGCAGCCAAGTACAAACCGGGACTAGTGGCGAGCAGTTCTTC.

This clone showed up just a few times. The V call is TRBV5-7, the J call TRBJ2-7; TRBD1 matches at 9 bases. TRBV5-7 is labeled an ORF, and its function is uncertain. With 4 bases clipped from V and 4 bases from J, the junction kept 9 bases outside the gene matches. This CDR3 is built from 15 residues. Here the CDR3 reads CASSPGTGKLYEQYV. DNA for the CDR3: TGTGCCAGCAGCCCGGGGACAGGGAAATTGTACGAGCAGTACGTC.

The chain combines TRBV28 with TRBJ1-2, with D unclear. V was trimmed by 6 bases and J by 4 bases, leaving 18 bases between them. The CDR3 covers 15 residues. Germline values: CDR1 MDHEN, CDR2 SYDVKM. This chain's CDR3 is CASRGSPIVTYGYTF. DNA for the CDR3: TGTGCCAGCAGGGGATCCCCGATAGTTACCTATGGCTACACCTTC.

This clone came up once. The chain employs TRBV6-6 and TRBJ1-6; D possibly corresponds to TRBD1 (6 bases). The CDR3 loop spans 13 amino acids. Looked up from germline, CDR1 is MNHNY and CDR2 is SVGAGI (reference sequence). With 7 bases removed from V and 11 bases from J, the gap between germline ends came to 15 bases. This chain's CDR3 is CASKDGGGTPLHF. The CDR3, as DNA: TGTGCCAGCAAAGACGGGGGCGGAACACCCCTCCACTTT.

The chain joins TRBV30 to TRBJ2-1, with 9 nucleotides matching TRBD2. The germline V gene has CDR1 GTSNPN and CDR2 SVGIG (reference sequence). The CDR3 is 16 residues long. J lost 10 bases, V lost 0 bases, and 13 bases had no gene match. CDR3 bases: TGTGCCTGGAGTGTTAGCGGGGGACTCTCCAACCGGGAGCAGTTCTTC. It yields the protein CAWSVSGGLSNREQFF. Full variable domain (missing parts from reference TRBV30 and TRBJ2-1): SQTIHQWPATLVQPVGSPLSLECTVEGTSNPNLYWYRQAAGRGLQLLFYSVGIGQISSEVPQNLSASRPQDRQFILSSKKLLLSDSGFYLCAWSVSGGLSNREQFFGPGTRLTVL.

V and J are TRBV5-1 and TRBJ2-1; tentatively, D is TRBD2 (5 bases). The CDR3 is 13 residues long. Looked up from germline, CDR1 is SGHRS and CDR2 is YFSETQ. The ends were cut back, 0 bases at V and 7 bases at J, with 8 bases in the middle. CDR3 protein: CASSLGTSNEQFF. CDR3 in DNA: TGCGCCAGCAGCTTGGGGACTTCTAATGAGCAGTTCTTC.

The rearrangement links TRBV14 to TRBJ2-7; D not certain. Germline CDR1 reads SGHDN; CDR2 reads FVKESK. This CDR3 has 11 residues. Trimming shortened V by 1 base and J by 9 bases, and 7 bases separated the two germline ends. CDR3 sequence: CASSQGRRQYF. The CDR3 bases are TGTGCCAGCAGCCAAGGTCGCCGGCAGTACTTC. The full variable domain, with the rest looked up from reference TRBV14 and TRBJ2-7, is EAGVTQFPSHSVIEKGQTVTLRCDPISGHDNLYWYRRVMGKEIKFLLHFVKESKQDESGMPNNRFLAERTGGTYSTLKVQPAELEDSGVYFCASSQGRRQYFGPGTRLTVT.

V gene TRBV5-5 combines with J gene TRBJ1-4; D remains unclear. Deletions cut 0 bases from V and 1 base from J, with 10 bases between. The CDR3 runs to 16 residues. Per germline, CDR1 SGHKS and CDR2 YYEKEE (reference sequence). CDR3 sequence: CASSLDGLGTNEKLFF. The CDR3 region has the DNA TGTGCCAGCAGCTTGGACGGGCTGGGAACTAATGAAAAACTGTTTTTT.

V gene TRBV11-3 combines with J gene TRBJ2-1; D unresolved. Germline CDR1 is SGHNT and CDR2 is YENEEA. V lost 1 base, J lost 10 bases, and 11 bases lay in between. The CDR3 is made up of 13 amino acids. CDR3 DNA: TGTGCCAGCAGCTTAGCTCCAGTGGGGGAGCAGTTCTTC. Translated, it gives CASSLAPVGEQFF.

In this sample, this clone turned up once. This chain connects TRBV7-2 to TRBJ2-1; 10 bases line up with TRBD2. The CDR3 loop spans 15 amino acids. The germline CDR1 and CDR2 sequences are SGHTA and FQGNSA. Trimming took 5 bases from V and 3 from J; bases not matched to a gene: 4. CDR3 bases: TGTGCCAGCAGCCCAACTAGCGGGAACTACAATGAGCAGTTCTTC. This translates into CASSPTSGNYNEQFF.

The genes are TRBV6-2 or TRBV6-3 and TRBJ1-1; unclear D gene. The CDR3 contains 14 residues. V gave up 3 bases and J gave up 0 bases, with 8 bases separating them. Germline V CDR1 and CDR2: MNHEY, SVGEGT. The CDR3 loop reads CASSYFSLNTEAFF. Written as DNA, the CDR3 is TGTGCCAGCAGTTATTTTAGCTTGAACACTGAAGCTTTCTTT.

This clone was counted a few times. The genes are TRBV4-2 and TRBJ2-1; 9 nucleotides match TRBD2. In germline, CDR1 is LGHNA, CDR2 YNFKEQ. There are 15 residues in the CDR3. Losses at the gene ends were 6 bases for V and 6 bases for J; bases not matched to a gene: 9. CDR3 sequence: CASSLSGGTLNEQFF. The CDR3 DNA follows: TGTGCCAGCAGTCTAAGCGGGGGGACCCTCAATGAGCAGTTCTTC.